The 8 T cell receptor beta chains given below trace back to one sample, sequenced in a study of low-dose radiotherapy and immunotherapy resistance in tumors. Alpha- and beta-chain coverage of first-strand cDNA came from TRAV- and TRBV-specific primers. The authors amplified TCRs for around 20 PCR cycles with a constant-region primer and a V-primer adapter. TCRdb re-derived calls from the reads in MiXCR, one entry per CDR3 protein. Found here are about 12,000 distinct CDR3 sequences, over 60% of them singletons; the top ten hold roughly 3.2%. These receptors originate from a human donor with advanced metastatic prostate, ovarian, gallbladder or colorectal cancer (not recorded which). This table probably holds off-target reads from a library built for another chain.

In this sample, this clonotype turned up once. V is TRBV5-5 and J is TRBJ2-5; unclear D gene. Germline V gene data show CDR1 as SGHKS and CDR2 as YYEKEE (reference sequence). V was clipped by 1 base and J by 4 bases, with 5 bases between them. The CDR3 consists of 12 residues. This CDR3 reads CASSLIGETQYF. CDR3 bases: TGTGCCAGCAGCTTGATAGGAGAGACCCAGTACTTC.

The V gene is TRBV19, the J gene TRBJ2-2; 9 bases fit TRBD1. The V gene's germline CDR1 is LNHDA and CDR2 SQIVND (reference sequence). Losses at the gene ends were 4 bases for V and 5 bases for J; bases not matched to a gene: 2. The CDR3 extends over 14 amino acids. The CDR3 bases are TGTGCCAGTAGTAGACAGGGGGAAACCGGGGAGCTGTTTTTT. Its protein is CASSRQGETGELFF.

The gene calls are TRBV5-6 and TRBJ1-2, with 7 bases aligning to TRBD1. V gave up 9 bases and J gave up 2 bases; unmatched junction bases: 10. The germline CDR1 and CDR2 sequences are SGHDT and YYEEEE. This CDR3 is 14 amino acids long. This chain's CDR3 is CATRQLDRNYGYTF. Here the CDR3 DNA reads TGTGCCACCCGCCAATTGGACAGGAACTATGGCTACACCTTC.

This chain uses TRBV5-1 with TRBJ1-1, with D hard to call. The V and J ends lost 4 bases and 4 bases respectively, with 8 bases between them. Germline-derived CDR1 and CDR2 are SGHRS and YFSETQ. The CDR3 totals 12 residues. CDR3 sequence reads: CASSRESTEAFF. CDR3 in DNA: TGCGCCAGCAGCCGGGAAAGCACTGAAGCTTTCTTT.

V is TRBV7-8 and J is TRBJ1-1; a weak D match, TRBD1 (6 bases). This CDR3 contains 16 residues. The V gene lost 4 bases and the J gene lost 0 bases, with 15 bases spanning the gap. Germline V gene lookup returns CDR1 SGHVS and CDR2 FQNEAQ. CDR3 nucleotides: TGTGCCAGCAGCTCAATCCCACAGGGCATGAACACTGAAGCTTTCTTT. It codes for CASSSIPQGMNTEAFF.

This clonotype was seen just once. The chain has TRBV6-1 and TRBJ2-2; D might be TRBD1 (6 bases). The CDR3 sequence is 15 residues long. Germline-derived CDR1 and CDR2 are MNHNS and SASEGT. V was pared by 4 bases and J by 1 base, with 10 bases between. The CDR3 DNA reads TGTGCCAGCAGTGGGGGACAAATGAACACCGGGGAGCTGTTTTTT. Its translation is CASSGGQMNTGELFF.

V usage is TRBV6-8 and J usage is TRBJ1-1; D not resolved. CDR1 and CDR2 (germline): MNHGY, SAAAGT. This CDR3 contains 14 residues. Trimming shortened V by 0 bases and J by 8 bases, and 13 bases separated the two germline ends. The CDR3 DNA follows: TGTGCCAGCAGTTACTCGAAAGGAAAATGGGAAGCTTTCTTT. It codes for CASSYSKGKWEAFF.

The chain is built from TRBV28 and TRBJ2-2, with D perhaps TRBD2 (5 bases). Germline values: CDR1 MDHEN, CDR2 SYDVKM. The CDR3 has 14 amino acids. V shed 5 bases and J shed 3 bases, with 10 bases lying between them. This CDR3 is CASSPPGYTGELFF. The CDR3 DNA reads TGTGCCAGCAGTCCACCGGGGTACACCGGGGAGCTGTTTTTT.